Sequencing of this TCR beta chain was carried out in a study of a mutant IDH1 vaccine in newly diagnosed glioma. Study overall: Earlier therapy was either radiotherapy, temozolomide, or both, and most got both. Study observations and caveats: Vaccine-induced responses were seen in around 93% of patients, spanning several MHC alleles.

The time point here: week 35, safety follow-up. Every vaccination contained 300 ug of the mutant IDH1 20-mer peptide and was paired with topical imiquimod. New astrocytomas of WHO grade 3 or 4 that were IDH1-mutant and ATRX-lost were found in the donors. Trimming pared 1 base from V and 1 base from J, leaving 8 bases between. This CDR3 comprises 15 residues. Germline values: CDR1 SGHVS, CDR2 FNYEAQ. As regards this clone: Its antigen is as yet unknown.

Sequencing was performed with immunoSEQ multiplex PCR; in TCRdb, only in-frame clones are kept and a portion is missing. The data show 33,000 or so clones, under 85% seen once. The clonotype comes from a woman in her thirties with glioma. Some clones in this sample may be carry-over from other donors' samples. The chain has TRBV7-6 and TRBJ1-3, with D hard to call. Sequenced material: PBMCs, taken from a glioma patient whose treatment included an IDH1 peptide vaccine. For the CDR3, the DNA is TGTGCCAGCAGCTTAGATTCCGGGTCTGGAAACACCATATATTTT. Translated, it gives CASSLDSGSGNTIYF.